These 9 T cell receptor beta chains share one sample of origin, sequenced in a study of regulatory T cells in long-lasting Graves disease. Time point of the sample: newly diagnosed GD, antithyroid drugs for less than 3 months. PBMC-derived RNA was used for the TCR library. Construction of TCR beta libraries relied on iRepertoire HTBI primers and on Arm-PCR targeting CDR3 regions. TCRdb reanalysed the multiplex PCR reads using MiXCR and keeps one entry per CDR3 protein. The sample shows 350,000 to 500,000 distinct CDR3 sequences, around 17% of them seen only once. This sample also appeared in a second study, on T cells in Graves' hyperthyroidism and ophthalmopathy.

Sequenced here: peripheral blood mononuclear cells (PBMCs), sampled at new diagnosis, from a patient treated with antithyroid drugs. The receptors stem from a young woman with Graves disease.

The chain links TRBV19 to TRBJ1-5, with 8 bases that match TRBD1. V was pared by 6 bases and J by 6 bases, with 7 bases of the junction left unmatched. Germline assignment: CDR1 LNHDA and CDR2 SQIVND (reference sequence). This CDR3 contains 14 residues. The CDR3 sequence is CASRNRGGGQPQHF. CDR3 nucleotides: TGTGCCAGTAGGAACAGGGGGGGTGGTCAGCCCCAGCATTTT.

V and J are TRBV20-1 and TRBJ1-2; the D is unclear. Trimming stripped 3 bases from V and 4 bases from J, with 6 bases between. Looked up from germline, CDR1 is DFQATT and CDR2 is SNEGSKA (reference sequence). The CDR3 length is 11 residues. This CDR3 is CSASPGYGYTF. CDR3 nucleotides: TGCAGTGCTAGTCCGGGCTATGGCTACACCTTC.

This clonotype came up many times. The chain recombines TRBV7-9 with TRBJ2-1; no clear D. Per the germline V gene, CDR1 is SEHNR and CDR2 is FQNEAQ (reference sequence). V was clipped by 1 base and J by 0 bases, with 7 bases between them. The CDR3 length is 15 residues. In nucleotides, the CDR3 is TGTGCCAGCAGCTTAGTTGGGTTCTCCTACAATGAGCAGTTCTTC. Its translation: CASSLVGFSYNEQFF.

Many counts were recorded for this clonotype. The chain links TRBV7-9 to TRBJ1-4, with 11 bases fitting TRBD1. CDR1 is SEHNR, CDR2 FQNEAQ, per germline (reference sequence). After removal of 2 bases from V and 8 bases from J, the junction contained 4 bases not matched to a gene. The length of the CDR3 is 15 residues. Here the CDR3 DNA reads TGTGCCAGCAGCTTATCGGGACAGGGGGACGAAAAACTGTTTTTT. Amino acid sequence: CASSLSGQGDEKLFF.

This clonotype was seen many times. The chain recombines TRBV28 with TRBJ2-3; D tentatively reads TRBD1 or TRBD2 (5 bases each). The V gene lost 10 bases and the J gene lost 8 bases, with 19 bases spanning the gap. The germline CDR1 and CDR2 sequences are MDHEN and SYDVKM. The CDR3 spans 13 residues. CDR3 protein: CATPWGSLGTQYF. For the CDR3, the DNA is TGTGCCACCCCCTGGGGGTCCCTAGGTACGCAGTATTTT.

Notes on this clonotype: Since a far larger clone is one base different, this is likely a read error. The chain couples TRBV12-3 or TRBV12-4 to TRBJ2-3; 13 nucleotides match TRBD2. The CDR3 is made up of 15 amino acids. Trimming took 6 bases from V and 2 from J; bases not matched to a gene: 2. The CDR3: CASRGTSGTTDTQYF. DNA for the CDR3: TGTGCCAGCAGGGGGACTAGCGGGACCACAGATACGCAGTATTTT.

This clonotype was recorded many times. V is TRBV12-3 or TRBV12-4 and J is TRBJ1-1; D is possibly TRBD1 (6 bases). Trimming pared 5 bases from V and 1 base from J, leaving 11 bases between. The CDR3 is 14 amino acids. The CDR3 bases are TGTGCCAGCAGTAAACAGGGACCGAACACTGAAGCTTTCTTT. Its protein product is CASSKQGPNTEAFF.

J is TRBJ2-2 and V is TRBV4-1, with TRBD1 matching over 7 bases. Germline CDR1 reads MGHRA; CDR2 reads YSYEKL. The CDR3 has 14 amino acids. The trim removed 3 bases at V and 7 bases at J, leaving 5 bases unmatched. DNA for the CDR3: TGCGCCAGCAGCCATGACAGGGTCGGCGGGGAGCTGTTTTTT. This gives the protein CASSHDRVGGELFF.

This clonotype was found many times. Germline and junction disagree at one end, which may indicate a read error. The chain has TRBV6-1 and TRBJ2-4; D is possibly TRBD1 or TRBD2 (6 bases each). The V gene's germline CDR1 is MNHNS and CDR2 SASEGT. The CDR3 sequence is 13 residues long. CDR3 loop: CASRDSGPEGRDF. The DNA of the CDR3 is TGTGCCAGCAGGGACAGCGGCCCGGAGGGTAGGGACTTC.